These 4 T cell receptor beta chains were sequenced from one sample in a study of neurological immune-mediated disorders. Each CDR3 protein gets one entry after TCRdb re-called the 5' RACE reads with MiXCR. The table lists about 39,000 distinct CDR3 sequences, approximately 7.2% of them singletons. The material sequenced was CD4+ T cells from blood. The receptor source for this set is a man aged 50 to 60 in good health.

This clonotype has a count of ten or more. The rearrangement links TRBV20-1 to TRBJ2-5, with a tentative D call TRBD1 (5 bases). Germline V gene lookup returns CDR1 DFQATT and CDR2 SNEGSKA (reference sequence). Trimming stripped 6 bases from V and 3 bases from J, with 11 bases between. The CDR3 sequence is 12 residues long. The CDR3 loop reads CSAHRGKETQYF. Here the CDR3 DNA reads TGCAGTGCCCATAGGGGTAAAGAGACCCAGTACTTC.

This clonotype has ten or more counts. This chain joins TRBV20-1 and TRBJ2-7; the D gene could be TRBD1 or TRBD2 (5 bases each). V was clipped by 3 bases and J by 2 bases, with 17 bases between them. CDR3 size: 15 residues. CDR1 and CDR2 from the germline V gene are DFQATT and SNEGSKA (reference sequence). CDR3 nucleotides: TGCAGTGCTAGTCAATCCGGGACCCGCCCCTACGAGCAGTACTTC. This translates into CSASQSGTRPYEQYF.

This clonotype has a count of ten or more. The chain has TRBV6-5 and TRBJ1-3; 9 bases fit TRBD1. Per germline, CDR1 MNHEY and CDR2 SVGAGI. J was trimmed by 0 bases and V by 4 bases; bases with no gene match: 4. CDR3 length: 16 amino acids. CDR3 coding DNA: TGTGCCAGCAGTTTCCAGGACAGGGGCTCTGGAAACACCATATATTTT. This codes for CASSFQDRGSGNTIYF.

This clonotype was seen at least ten times. The chain uses TRBV14 and TRBJ2-5; no clear D gene. This CDR3 is built from 16 residues. V shed 1 base and J shed 5 bases, with 17 bases lying between them. Germline loops: CDR1 SGHDN, CDR2 FVKESK. The CDR3 coding sequence is TGTGCCAGCAGCCAAGGTGCTCTCACGAGAGTGGAGACCCAGTACTTC. Amino acids: CASSQGALTRVETQYF.